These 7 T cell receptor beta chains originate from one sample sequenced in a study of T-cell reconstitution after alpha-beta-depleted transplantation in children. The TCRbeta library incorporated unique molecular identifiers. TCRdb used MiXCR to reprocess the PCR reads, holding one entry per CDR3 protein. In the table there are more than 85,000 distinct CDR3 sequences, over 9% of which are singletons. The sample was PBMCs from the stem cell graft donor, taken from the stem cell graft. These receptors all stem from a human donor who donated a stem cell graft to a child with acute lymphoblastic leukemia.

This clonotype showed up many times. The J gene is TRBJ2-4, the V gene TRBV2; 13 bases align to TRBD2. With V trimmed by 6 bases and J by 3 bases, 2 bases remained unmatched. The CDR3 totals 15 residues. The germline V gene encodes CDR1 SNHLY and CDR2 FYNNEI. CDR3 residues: CASRLAGGDKNIQYF. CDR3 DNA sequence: TGTGCCAGCAGACTAGCGGGAGGGGACAAAAACATTCAGTACTTC.

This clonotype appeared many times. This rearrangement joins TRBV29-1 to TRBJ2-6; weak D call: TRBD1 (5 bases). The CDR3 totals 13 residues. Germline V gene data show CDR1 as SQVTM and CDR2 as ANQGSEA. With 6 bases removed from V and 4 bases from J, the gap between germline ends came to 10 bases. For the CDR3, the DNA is TGCAGCGTCAGGGTTACCGGGGCCAACGTCCTGACTTTC. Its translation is CSVRVTGANVLTF.

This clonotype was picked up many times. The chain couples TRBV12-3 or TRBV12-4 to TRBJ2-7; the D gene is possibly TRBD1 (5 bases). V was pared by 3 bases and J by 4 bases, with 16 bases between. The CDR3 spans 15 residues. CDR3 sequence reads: CASSFGGKGMYEQYF. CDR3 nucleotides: TGTGCCAGCAGTTTCGGTGGGAAGGGGATGTACGAGCAGTACTTC.

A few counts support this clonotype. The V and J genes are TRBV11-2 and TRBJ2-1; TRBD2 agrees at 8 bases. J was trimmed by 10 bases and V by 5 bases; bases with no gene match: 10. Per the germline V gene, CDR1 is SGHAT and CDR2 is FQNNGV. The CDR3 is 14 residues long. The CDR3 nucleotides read TGTGCCAGCAGCAGCCTAGCGGGTGGGCGCGAGCAGTTCTTC. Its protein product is CASSSLAGGREQFF.

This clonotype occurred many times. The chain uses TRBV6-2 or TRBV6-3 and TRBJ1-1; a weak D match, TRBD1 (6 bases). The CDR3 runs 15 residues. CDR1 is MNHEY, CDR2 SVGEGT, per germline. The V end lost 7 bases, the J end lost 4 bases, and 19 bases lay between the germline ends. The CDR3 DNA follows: TGTGCCAGCATTCCGGGGCGGGCCAGGGGCACTGAAGCTTTCTTT. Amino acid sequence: CASIPGRARGTEAFF.

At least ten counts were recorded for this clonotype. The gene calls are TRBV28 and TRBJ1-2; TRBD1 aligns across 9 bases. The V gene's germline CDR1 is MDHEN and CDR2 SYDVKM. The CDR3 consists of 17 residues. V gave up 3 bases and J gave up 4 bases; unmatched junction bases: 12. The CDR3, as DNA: TGTGCCAGCAGTTTCTATGGGGACAGGGAAATAATCTATGGCTACACCTTC. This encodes CASSFYGDREIIYGYTF.

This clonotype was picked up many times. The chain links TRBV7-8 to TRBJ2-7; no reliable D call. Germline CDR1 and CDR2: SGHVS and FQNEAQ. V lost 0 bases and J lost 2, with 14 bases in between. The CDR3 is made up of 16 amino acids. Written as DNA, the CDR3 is TGTGCCAGCAGCTTAGCCGTTTCGGGTCACACCTACGAGCAGTACTTC. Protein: CASSLAVSGHTYEQYF.